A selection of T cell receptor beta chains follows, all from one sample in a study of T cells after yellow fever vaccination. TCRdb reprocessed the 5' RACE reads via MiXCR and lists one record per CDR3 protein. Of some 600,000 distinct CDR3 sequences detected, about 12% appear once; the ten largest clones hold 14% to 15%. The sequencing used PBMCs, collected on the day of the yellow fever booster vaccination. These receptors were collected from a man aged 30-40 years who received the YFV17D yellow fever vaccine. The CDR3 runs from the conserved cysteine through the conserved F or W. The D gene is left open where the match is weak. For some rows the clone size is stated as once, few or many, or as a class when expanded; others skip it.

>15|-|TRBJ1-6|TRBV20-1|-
CSATLRRSYNSPLHF
TGCAGTGCTACTCTGAGGCGCTCCTATAATTCACCCCTCCACTTT
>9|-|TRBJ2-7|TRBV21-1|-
CASLGEQYF
TGTGCCAGCCTAGGCGAGCAGTACTTC
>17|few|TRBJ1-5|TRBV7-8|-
CASSLWASGSSNQPQHF
TGTGCCAGCAGCTTATGGGCTAGTGGGTCTAGCAATCAGCCCCAGCATTTT
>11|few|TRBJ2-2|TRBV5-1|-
CASSLYEELFF
TGCGCCAGCAGCTTGTACGAAGAGCTGTTTTTT
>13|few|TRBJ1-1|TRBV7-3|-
CASSQQGYTEAFF
TGTGCCAGCAGCCAGCAGGGATACACTGAAGCTTTCTTT
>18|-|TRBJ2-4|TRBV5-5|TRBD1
CASTTLARTGGAKNIQYF
TGTGCCAGCACCACTCTAGCCCGGACAGGGGGAGCCAAAAACATTCAGTACTTC
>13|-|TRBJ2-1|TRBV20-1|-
CSAGAPTYNEQFF
TGCAGTGCCGGTGCCCCCACCTACAATGAGCAGTTCTTC
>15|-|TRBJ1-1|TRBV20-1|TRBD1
CSARPATGGRTEAFF
TGCAGTGCTAGACCGGCGACAGGGGGCAGGACTGAAGCTTTCTTT
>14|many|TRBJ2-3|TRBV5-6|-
CASSLGISTDTQYF
TGTGCCAGCAGCTTGGGTATTAGCACAGATACGCAGTATTTT
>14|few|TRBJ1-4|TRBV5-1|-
CASSLGRTNEKLFF
TGCGCCAGCAGCTTAGGCCGGACTAATGAAAAACTGTTTTTT
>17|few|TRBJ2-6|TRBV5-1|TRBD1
CASSNGQGTSGANVLTF
TGCGCCAGCAGCAACGGACAGGGGACCTCTGGGGCCAACGTCCTGACTTTC
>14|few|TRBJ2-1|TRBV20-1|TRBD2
CSADGTSSYNEQFF
TGCAGTGCCGATGGGACTAGCTCCTACAATGAGCAGTTCTTC
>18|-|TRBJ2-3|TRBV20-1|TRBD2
CCAREQWTSGRLTDTQYF
TGCTGTGCTAGAGAACAATGGACTAGCGGGAGGTTAACAGATACGCAGTATTTT
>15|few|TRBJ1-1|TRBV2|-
CASSQYRAGETEAFF
TGTGCCAGCAGCCAATACAGGGCAGGGGAAACTGAAGCTTTCTTT
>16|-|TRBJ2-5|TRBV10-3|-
CAISELELPSQETQYF
TGTGCCATCAGTGAGTTGGAGTTGCCCTCCCAAGAGACCCAGTACTTC
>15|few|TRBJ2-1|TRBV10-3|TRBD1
CAISDGLFEGAEQFF
TGTGCCATCAGTGATGGGCTTTTCGAGGGGGCTGAGCAGTTCTTC
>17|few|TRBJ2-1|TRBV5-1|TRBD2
CASSLGLAASSYNEQFF
TGCGCCAGCAGCTTGGGACTAGCCGCAAGCTCCTACAATGAGCAGTTCTTC
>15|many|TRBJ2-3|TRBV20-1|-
CSAREPRGSTDTQYF
TGCAGTGCTAGAGAGCCCCGAGGGAGCACAGATACGCAGTATTTT
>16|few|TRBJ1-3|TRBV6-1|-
CASSEAPGSSGNTIYF
TGTGCCAGCAGTGAAGCGCCCGGATCCTCTGGAAACACCATATATTTT
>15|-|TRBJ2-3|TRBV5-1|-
CASSTSGTGTDTQYF
TGCGCCAGCAGCACCTCCGGGACTGGCACAGATACGCAGTATTTT
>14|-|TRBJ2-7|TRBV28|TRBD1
CASSTTGVGYEQYF
TGTGCCAGCAGCACGACAGGGGTGGGATACGAGCAGTACTTC
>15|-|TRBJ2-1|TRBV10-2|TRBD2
CASSGLAVSYNEQFF
TGCGCCAGCAGTGGACTAGCGGTCTCCTACAATGAGCAGTTCTTC
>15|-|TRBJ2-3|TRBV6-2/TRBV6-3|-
CASRSGHRITDTQYF
TGTGCCAGCAGGTCGGGACACCGAATCACAGATACGCAGTATTTT
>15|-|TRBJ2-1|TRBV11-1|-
CASSFRGGSFDEQFF
TGTGCCAGCAGCTTTAGGGGGGGAAGTTTCGATGAGCAGTTCTTC
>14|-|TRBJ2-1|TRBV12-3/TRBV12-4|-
CASSRHPAYNEQFF
TGTGCCAGCTCAAGACATCCGGCTTACAATGAGCAGTTCTTC
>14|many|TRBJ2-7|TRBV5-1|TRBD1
CASSTGQGSYEQYF
TGCGCCAGCAGTACGGGACAGGGATCCTACGAGCAGTACTTC
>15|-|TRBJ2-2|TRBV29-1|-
CSVRGGTSNTGELFF
TGCAGCGTTAGAGGGGGGACGTCCAACACCGGGGAGCTGTTTTTT
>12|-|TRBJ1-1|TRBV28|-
CASSLGQPEAFF
TGTGCCAGCAGTTTAGGACAACCTGAAGCTTTCTTT
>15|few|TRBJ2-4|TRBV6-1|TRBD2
CASSGGAGSKNIQYF
TGTGCCAGCAGTGGGGGAGCGGGATCCAAAAACATTCAGTACTTC
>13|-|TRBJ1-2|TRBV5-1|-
CASSEGVAYGYTF
TGCGCCAGCAGTGAAGGGGTAGCCTATGGCTACACCTTC
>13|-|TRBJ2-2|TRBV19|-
CASISLNTGELFF
TGTGCCAGTATATCCTTGAACACCGGGGAGCTGTTTTTT
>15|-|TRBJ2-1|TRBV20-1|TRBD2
CSARDGTRGFHEQFF
TGCAGTGCTAGAGATGGGACTAGGGGGTTCCATGAGCAGTTCTTC
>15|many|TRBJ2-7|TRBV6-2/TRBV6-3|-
CASSSPGTQAYEQYF
TGTGCCAGCAGTTCACCCGGGACCCAAGCCTACGAGCAGTACTTC
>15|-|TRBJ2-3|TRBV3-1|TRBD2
CASSQGLAGAGTQYF
TGTGCCAGCAGCCAAGGACTAGCGGGAGCGGGTACGCAGTATTTT
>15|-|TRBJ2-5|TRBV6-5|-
CASSYSGGTQETQYF
TGTGCCAGCAGTTACTCTGGGGGAACCCAAGAGACCCAGTACTTC
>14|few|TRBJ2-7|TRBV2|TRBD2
CASSEGLAPYEQYF
TGTGCCAGCAGTGAGGGACTAGCACCCTACGAGCAGTACTTC
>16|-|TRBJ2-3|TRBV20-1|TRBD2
CSAPFTSGSQSDTQYF
TGCAGTGCTCCCTTTACTAGCGGGAGTCAATCTGATACGCAGTATTTT
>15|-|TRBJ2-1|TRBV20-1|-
CSALSGFSSYNEQFF
TGCAGTGCTCTTAGCGGTTTTAGCTCCTACAATGAGCAGTTCTTC
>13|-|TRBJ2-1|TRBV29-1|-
CSVERGPYNEQFF
TGCAGCGTTGAAAGGGGACCCTACAATGAGCAGTTCTTC
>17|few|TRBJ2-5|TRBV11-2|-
CASSLDPSYRAEETQYF
TGTGCCAGCAGCTTAGATCCCTCCTACCGAGCAGAAGAGACCCAGTACTTC
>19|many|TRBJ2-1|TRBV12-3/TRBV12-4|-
CASRKRTSAGPSTYNEQFF
TGTGCCAGCAGGAAAAGGACCAGTGCGGGACCATCCACCTACAATGAGCAGTTCTTC
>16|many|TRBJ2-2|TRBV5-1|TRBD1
CASSLSGTGITGELFF
TGCGCCAGCAGCTTGAGTGGGACAGGGATAACCGGGGAGCTGTTTTTT
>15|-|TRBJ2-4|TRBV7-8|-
CASGPAGTLRNIQYF
TGTGCCAGCGGGCCGGCGGGTACACTTAGAAACATTCAGTACTTC
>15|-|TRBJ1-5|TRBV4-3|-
CASSQDTQGSQPQHF
TGCGCCAGCAGCCAAGACACACAGGGCAGTCAGCCCCAGCATTTT
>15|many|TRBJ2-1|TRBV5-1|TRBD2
CASSLGASGYNEQFF
TGTGCCAGCAGCTTAGGTGCTAGCGGTTACAATGAGCAGTTCTTC
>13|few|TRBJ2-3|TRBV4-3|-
CASSQVDTDTQYF
TGCGCCAGCAGCCAAGTTGACACAGATACGCAGTATTTT
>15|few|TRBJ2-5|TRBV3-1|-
CASSQDRVREGTQYF
TGTGCCAGCAGCCAAGATCGGGTCAGGGAAGGGACCCAGTACTTC
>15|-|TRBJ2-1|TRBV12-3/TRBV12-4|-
CASSSEIGSYNEQFF
TGTGCCAGCAGTTCAGAAATCGGGTCCTACAATGAGCAGTTCTTC
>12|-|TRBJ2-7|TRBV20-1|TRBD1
CSALRGRDEQYF
TGCAGTGCCCTCAGGGGGCGGGACGAGCAGTACTTC
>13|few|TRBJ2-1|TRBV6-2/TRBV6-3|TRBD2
CASSYLAGGEQFF
TGTGCCAGCAGTTACCTAGCGGGAGGTGAGCAGTTCTTC
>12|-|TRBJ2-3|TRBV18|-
CASSPAEDTQYF
TGTGCCAGCTCTCCAGCTGAGGATACGCAGTATTTT
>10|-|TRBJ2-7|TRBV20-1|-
CSAGPYEQYF
TGCAGTGCTGGGCCCTACGAGCAGTACTTC
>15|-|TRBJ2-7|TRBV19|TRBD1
CASSQWTGGTYEQYF
TGTGCCAGTAGTCAATGGACAGGGGGCACCTACGAGCAGTACTTC